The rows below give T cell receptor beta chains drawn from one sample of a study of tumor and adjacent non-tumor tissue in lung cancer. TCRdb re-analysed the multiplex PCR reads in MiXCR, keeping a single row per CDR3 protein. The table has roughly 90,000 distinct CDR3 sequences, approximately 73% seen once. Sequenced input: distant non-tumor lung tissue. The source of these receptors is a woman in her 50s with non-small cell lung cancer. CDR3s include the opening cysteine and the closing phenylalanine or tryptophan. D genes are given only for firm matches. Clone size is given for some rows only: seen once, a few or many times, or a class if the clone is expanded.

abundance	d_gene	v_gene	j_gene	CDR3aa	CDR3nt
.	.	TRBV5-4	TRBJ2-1	CVNSLGNNEQFF	TGTGTCAACAGCTTGGGCAATAATGAGCAGTTCTTC
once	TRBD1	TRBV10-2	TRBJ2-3	CASSGQGIDTQYF	TGCGCCAGCAGTGGACAGGGCATAGATACGCAGTATTTT
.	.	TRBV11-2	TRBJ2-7	CASSADLVAYYEQYF	TGTGCCAGCAGTGCGGACCTGGTCGCCTATTACGAGCAGTATTTC
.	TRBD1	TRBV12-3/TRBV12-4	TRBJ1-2	CANIIGTDYGYTF	TGTGCCAACATCATCGGGACAGACTATGGCTACACCTTC
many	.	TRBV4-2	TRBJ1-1	CASSQDRHREAFF	TGTGCCAGCAGCCAAGATCGGCACAGGGAAGCTTTCTTT
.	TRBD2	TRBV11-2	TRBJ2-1	CASSVEASGRAGQFF	TGCGCCAGCAGCGTAGAAGCTAGCGGGAGGGCTGGGCAGTTTTTC
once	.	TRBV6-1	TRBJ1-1	CASSAMKQWNTEALF	TGTGCCAGCAGTGCGATGAAACAGTGGAACACTGAAGCTTTATTT
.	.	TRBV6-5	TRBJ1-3	CACSYVPVSGNTIYF	TGTGCCTGCAGTTACGTTCCTGTATCTGGGAACACCATATATTTT
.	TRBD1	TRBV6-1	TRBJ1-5	CDSSIRWDSRQPQHF	TGTGACAGCAGTATACGCTGGGACAGTCGTCAGCCCCAACATTTT
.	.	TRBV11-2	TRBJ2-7	CASSLDPTSNGYEQYF	TGTGCCAGCAGCTTAGATCCTACTAGTAATGGCTATGAGCAGTACTTC
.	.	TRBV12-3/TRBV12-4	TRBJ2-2	CASSPDAIGELSF	TGTGCCAGCAGCCCGGACGCCATCGGGGAGCTGTCTTTT
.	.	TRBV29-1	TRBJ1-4	CSVRVFINEKLFF	TGCAGCGTCAGGGTCTTCATTAATGAAAAACTGTTTTTT
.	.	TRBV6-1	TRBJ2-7	CASSERSRPTHEQYF	TGTGCCAGCAGTGAACGATCACGCCCCACCCACGAGCAGTACTTC
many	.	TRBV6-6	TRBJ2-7	CASSKVQGDGYEQYF	TGTGCCAGCAGTAAAGTACAGGGTGATGGTTACGAGCAGTACTTC
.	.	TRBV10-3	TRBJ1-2	CAISGSSRTDGGYTF	TGTGCCATCAGTGGTTCGTCCCGGACGGACGGTGGCTACACCTTC
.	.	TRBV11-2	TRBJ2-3	CASSLGVLTTTDTQYF	TGTGCTAGCAGCTTAGGGGTTCTAACTACCACAGATACGCAGTATTTT
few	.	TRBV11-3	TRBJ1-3	CASSLSGESGNTIYF	TGTGCCAGCAGCCTTTCCGGCGAGAGTGGAAACACCATATATTTT
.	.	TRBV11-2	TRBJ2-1	CAGSSVAVEWDEHFF	TGTGCCGGCAGCTCCGTAGCGGTAGAATGGGATGAGCATTTCTTC
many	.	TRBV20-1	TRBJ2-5	CSARQGSGETQYF	TGCAGTGCTAGACAGGGGTCTGGAGAGACCCAGTACTTC
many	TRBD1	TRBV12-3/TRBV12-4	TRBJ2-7	CASSLRGPYEQYF	TGTGCCAGCAGTTTAAGGGGGCCCTACGAGCAGTACTTC
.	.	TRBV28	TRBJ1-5	CASSTAGVQPQQF	TGTGCTAGCAGTACCGCAGGGGTTCAGCCCCAGCAATTT
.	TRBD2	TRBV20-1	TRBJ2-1	CSVLAGARYEQFF	TGCAGTGTTCTAGCGGGAGCTCGGTATGAGCAGTTCTTC
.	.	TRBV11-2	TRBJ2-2	CASSHGRDTGELFF	TGTGCCAGCAGTCATGGAAGGGACACTGGGGAGCTGTTTTTT
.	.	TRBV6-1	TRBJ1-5	CASSPTGPGWSQHF	TGTGCCAGCAGCCCAACAGGGCCAGGTTGGTCCCAGCATTTT
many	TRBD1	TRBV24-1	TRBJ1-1	CAIGQGNTEAFF	TGTGCCATAGGACAGGGCAACACTGAAGCTTTCTTT
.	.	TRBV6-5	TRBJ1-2	CGTQRGLDGYTF	TGTGGCACTCAGAGAGGTTTGGACGGCTACACATTC
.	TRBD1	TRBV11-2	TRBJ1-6	CTSCFLTGESPLHF	TGTACCAGCTGCTTTCTGACAGGGGAATCACCCCTCCACTTT
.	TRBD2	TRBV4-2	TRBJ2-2	CASSQEVVGGRTGELSF	TGTGCCAGCAGCCAAGAAGTTGTCGGCGGGAGGACTGGGGAGCTGTCTTTT
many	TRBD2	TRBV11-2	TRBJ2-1	CASSSSGSWYNEQLF	TGTGCCAGCAGCTCTAGCGGGAGTTGGTATAATGAGCAGCTCTTC
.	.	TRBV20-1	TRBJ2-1	CSHQGQHGEQFF	TGCAGTCACCAAGGCCAGCACGGTGAGCAGTTCTTT
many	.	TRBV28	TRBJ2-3	CASSLVQGTTDTQYF	TGTGCCAGCAGTTTGGTACAGGGTACCACAGATACGCAGTATTTT
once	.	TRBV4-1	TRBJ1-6	CANSQAGNPYNSPLHF	TGCGCCAACAGCCAAGCGGGCAACCCCTATAATTCACCCCTCCACTTT
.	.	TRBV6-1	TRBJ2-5	CASSESPVGLETHYF	TGTGCCAGTAGTGAATCCCCGGTGGGGTTAGAGACCCATTACTTC
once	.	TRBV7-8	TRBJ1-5	CASSLIEGGNQPQHF	TGTGCCAGCAGCTTAATAGAGGGAGGCAATCAGCCCCAGCATTTT
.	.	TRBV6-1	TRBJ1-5	CANSVQRGRCNQPQHF	TGTGCCAACAGTGTGCAGAGGGGTCGGTGCAATCAGCCCCAGCATTTT
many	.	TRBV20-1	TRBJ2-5	CSVEHPSGQETQYF	TGCAGTGTCGAACACCCCTCGGGCCAAGAGACCCAGTACTTC
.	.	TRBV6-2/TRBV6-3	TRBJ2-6	CARTYSSGANVLTF	TGTGCCAGGACTTACAGCTCTGGGGCCAACGTCCTGACTTTC
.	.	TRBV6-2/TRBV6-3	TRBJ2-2	CASIKTVELFF	TGTGCCAGCATTAAGACCGTGGAGCTGTTTTTT
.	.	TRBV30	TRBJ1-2	CAWTRGLPLGYDYTF	TGTGCCTGGACTCGGGGACTCCCACTCGGCTATGACTACACCTTC
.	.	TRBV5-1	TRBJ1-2	CASSSSGGNYGYTF	TGCGCCAGCAGTTCGTCTGGGGGAAACTATGGCTACACCTTC